This T cell receptor beta chain was documented in a study of cytomegalovirus exposure and HLA in healthy donors. Study results and caveats: Later on, a genetic analysis was performed. It linked a missense variant in DCLRE1C with V- and J-gene trimming of TCR beta. Researchers reported from a later analysis that most CMV-associated TCR beta chains appeared HLA-restricted.

It was healthy bone marrow donors who served as donors. Note on this clone: Its antigen is as yet unknown.

Both 60 Vbeta primers and 13 Jbeta primers went into the PCR. Profiled with immunoSEQ multiplex PCR; TCRdb holds only in-frame clones, not every one. The sample lists about 90,000 clones, around four fifths seen once, with under 2.5% in the top ten. Source material: PBMCs. This receptor was taken from a boy between 10 and 17 years old in good health and CMV-seronegative.

The CDR3 region is CAIRSDRMNTEAFF. CDR3 nucleotides: TGTGCCATCAGATCCGACAGAATGAACACTGAAGCTTTCTTT. The chain has TRBV10-3 and TRBJ1-1, with a possible D match to TRBD1 (5 bases). Germline CDR1 reads ENHRY; CDR2 reads SYGVKD. Trimming took off 6 bases at V and 0 bases at J, with 11 bases between the two ends. The CDR3 runs to 14 residues.